This T cell receptor beta chain is from a study of T-cell reconstitution after alpha-beta-depleted transplantation in children listed by TCRdb under 2016. Describing the broader study: Using TCR repertoire profiling, the study quantitatively followed how T-cell immune reconstitution unfolded in children after TCRalphabeta/CD19-depleted allogeneic hematopoietic cell transplantation. The paper as a whole reports these results and caveats: The high TCRbeta diversity at day 60 in some patients was ascribed to recipient T cells and intrathymic progenitors that had survived conditioning. The frequencies of hyperexpanded clones fell over the following months, and after one year, T-cell counts and TCRbeta diversity were mostly attributed to newly produced T cells. The apparently early recovery of alphabetaT-cell counts about two months after transplant reportedly depended on only several hundred rapidly expanded clones that came from non-depleted graft cells.

This clonotype occurred once. Its antigen is currently not known. Base qualities were left out, and no much larger clone turns up one base away. V is shortened by 3 bases, J by 2 bases, and the region joining them spans 11 bases. CDR1 and CDR2 are drawn from the germline V gene (reference sequence): DFQATT, SNEGSKA. Its CDR3 holds 14 amino acids, cysteine through phenylalanine. Left in the record is the CDR3 DNA by itself, 42 bases read in frame from the first base. Interpreted using the paper, the treatment or condition label stands for: allogeneic hematopoietic cell transplantation with graft depleted of TCRalphabeta T cells and CD19 B cells. Transplant recipients were children who received TCRalphabeta/CD19-depleted allogeneic hematopoietic cell grafts. To prepare the library, PCR was applied. Sequencing was performed on an Illumina HiSeq 2500. TCR library preparation used molecular barcoding, with unique molecular identifiers applied to normalize quantification of the TCRbeta repertoire. TCRdb itself trimmed the public reads at Q25 with fastp, ran MiXCR and retained productive beta chains. Records with the same CDR3 protein are collapsed into one entry carrying the most frequent genes and DNA. The sample table lists 450,000 to 700,000 distinct CDR3 sequences, around 27% of them with a count of one. The leading ten clones occupy approximately 39% of the sample.

The sequence came from a boy in the first two years of life with Wiskott-Aldrich syndrome, due to receive a stem cell transplant. Recombination linked TRBV20-1 to TRBJ2-1, with the D gene possibly TRBD1 or TRBD2, each one fitting 5 bases. The sample was PBMCs, taken before TCRalphabeta/CD19-depleted stem cell transplant. The CDR3 region has the sequence CSASRDQTYNEQFF. The DNA sequence is given as TGCAGTGCTAGCCGGGACCAGACCTACAATGAGCAGTTCTTC.